These T cell receptor beta chains were read from a single sample in a study of blood T cell repertoires in COVID-19. TCRdb's copy holds only in-frame clones and misses some; the assay was immunoSEQ multiplex PCR. The table shows about 61,000 clones, with roughly 80% occurring only once. Sequenced sample: peripheral blood. All receptors come from a woman between 65 and 79 years old with acute or convalescent COVID-19. CDR3s include the opening cysteine and the closing phenylalanine or tryptophan. D genes are given only for firm matches. The listing skips clone size in some rows; elsewhere it reads once, few, many or a size class.

cdr3_aa: CAISEGQGGTEAFF
cdr3_nt: TGTGCCATCAGTGAGGGACAGGGCGGCACTGAAGCTTTCTTT
clone_size: few
j_call: TRBJ1-1
d_call: TRBD1
v_call: TRBV10-3

cdr3_aa: CASSFRGTHSGNTIYF
cdr3_nt: TGTGCCAGCAGCTTCCGGGGGACCCACTCTGGAAACACCATATATTTT
clone_size: -
j_call: TRBJ1-3
d_call: -
v_call: TRBV11-3

cdr3_aa: CASSLGGIYEQYF
cdr3_nt: TGTGCCAGCAGCCTCGGCGGAATCTACGAGCAGTACTTC
clone_size: -
j_call: TRBJ2-7
d_call: -
v_call: TRBV11-2

cdr3_aa: CATSLPHGRGGSYEQYF
cdr3_nt: TGTGCCACCAGCTTACCCCATGGGCGGGGGGGCTCCTACGAGCAGTACTTC
clone_size: -
j_call: TRBJ2-7
d_call: TRBD2
v_call: TRBV15

cdr3_aa: CASRQFVPGELFF
cdr3_nt: TGTGCCAGCAGGCAGTTCGTCCCAGGGGAGCTGTTTTTT
clone_size: -
j_call: TRBJ2-2
d_call: -
v_call: TRBV2

cdr3_aa: CASSLQGNSPLHF
cdr3_nt: TGTGCCAGCAGCTTACAGGGTAATTCACCCCTCCACTTT
clone_size: -
j_call: TRBJ1-6
d_call: -
v_call: TRBV7-9

cdr3_aa: CASSSGLATVYEQYF
cdr3_nt: TGCGCCAGCAGCTCGGGACTAGCGACCGTATACGAGCAGTACTTC
clone_size: -
j_call: TRBJ2-7
d_call: TRBD2
v_call: TRBV5-1

cdr3_aa: CAIRDGGQETQYF
cdr3_nt: TGTGCCATCCGGGACGGGGGACAAGAGACCCAGTACTTC
clone_size: -
j_call: TRBJ2-5
d_call: -
v_call: TRBV10-3

cdr3_aa: CASSEWQGDTEAFF
cdr3_nt: TGCGCCAGCAGTGAATGGCAGGGGGACACTGAAGCTTTCTTT
clone_size: -
j_call: TRBJ1-1
d_call: TRBD1
v_call: TRBV10-2

cdr3_aa: CASNLRTSGNTDTQYF
cdr3_nt: TGTGCCAGCAACTTACGGACTAGCGGGAACACAGATACGCAGTATTTT
clone_size: -
j_call: TRBJ2-3
d_call: TRBD2
v_call: TRBV5-4

cdr3_aa: CASSEPGDEKLFF
cdr3_nt: TGTGCCAGCAGTGAACCAGGGGATGAAAAACTGTTTTTT
clone_size: -
j_call: TRBJ1-4
d_call: -
v_call: TRBV6-1

cdr3_aa: CSASPRGGATDTQYF
cdr3_nt: TGCAGTGCTAGTCCCCGCGGCGGGGCGACAGATACGCAGTATTTT
clone_size: -
j_call: TRBJ2-3
d_call: -
v_call: TRBV20-1

cdr3_aa: CASSQDRNQPQHF
cdr3_nt: TGTGCCAGCAGCCAGGACAGGAATCAGCCCCAGCATTTT
clone_size: -
j_call: TRBJ1-5
d_call: TRBD1
v_call: TRBV3-1/TRBV3-2

cdr3_aa: CATSRDKTAGANVLTF
cdr3_nt: TGTGCCACCAGCAGAGATAAAACAGCTGGGGCCAACGTCCTGACTTTC
clone_size: -
j_call: TRBJ2-6
d_call: -
v_call: TRBV15

cdr3_aa: CASSPAPGEEQYF
cdr3_nt: TGTGCCAGTAGTCCGGCTCCGGGTGAGGAGCAGTACTTC
clone_size: -
j_call: TRBJ2-7
d_call: -
v_call: TRBV19

cdr3_aa: CSAKLGTDTGELFF
cdr3_nt: TGCAGCGCCAAACTAGGCACCGACACCGGGGAGCTGTTTTTT
clone_size: -
j_call: TRBJ2-2
d_call: -
v_call: TRBV29-1

cdr3_aa: CASSQAGGSVAGQPQHF
cdr3_nt: TGCGCCAGCAGCCAGGCAGGGGGCTCGGTCGCAGGTCAGCCCCAGCATTTT
clone_size: few
j_call: TRBJ1-5
d_call: TRBD1
v_call: TRBV4-1

cdr3_aa: CASSYERKGGELFF
cdr3_nt: TGTGCCAGCAGTTACGAGAGGAAAGGCGGGGAGCTGTTTTTT
clone_size: -
j_call: TRBJ2-2
d_call: -
v_call: TRBV6-5

cdr3_aa: CASSRGVETQYF
cdr3_nt: TGTGCCAGCAGCAGGGGTGTAGAGACCCAGTACTTC
clone_size: -
j_call: TRBJ2-5
d_call: -
v_call: TRBV3-1/TRBV3-2

cdr3_aa: CASSLDPTAGGYTF
cdr3_nt: TGCGCCAGCAGCTTGGACCCAACGGCGGGTGGCTACACCTTC
clone_size: -
j_call: TRBJ1-2
d_call: -
v_call: TRBV5-1

cdr3_aa: CASSETGPQHF
cdr3_nt: TGTGCCAGCAGTGAAACAGGGCCCCAGCATTTT
clone_size: medium-sized
j_call: TRBJ1-5
d_call: -
v_call: TRBV6-1

cdr3_aa: CASRTHLSGEKLFF
cdr3_nt: TGTGCCAGCAGGACCCATTTATCGGGTGAAAAACTGTTTTTT
clone_size: -
j_call: TRBJ1-4
d_call: -
v_call: TRBV2

cdr3_aa: CASSLVAGINEQYF
cdr3_nt: TGTGCCAGCAGCTTAGTCGCAGGGATCAACGAGCAGTACTTC
clone_size: -
j_call: TRBJ2-7
d_call: -
v_call: TRBV7-9

cdr3_aa: CASSPKSGLGNEQFF
cdr3_nt: TGTGCCAGCTCACCAAAATCAGGGCTGGGAAATGAGCAGTTCTTC
clone_size: -
j_call: TRBJ2-1
d_call: -
v_call: TRBV18

cdr3_aa: CASRGAVRGGYGYTF
cdr3_nt: TGTGCCAGCAGGGGGGCGGTTAGGGGCGGCTATGGCTACACCTTC
clone_size: few
j_call: TRBJ1-2
d_call: -
v_call: TRBV27

cdr3_aa: CASSDNADSYEQYF
cdr3_nt: TGTGCCAGCAGTGATAATGCGGACTCCTACGAGCAGTACTTC
clone_size: once
j_call: TRBJ2-7
d_call: -
v_call: TRBV6-1

cdr3_aa: CASSFIGQQNEKLFF
cdr3_nt: TGTGCCAGCAGTTTTATCGGACAGCAGAATGAAAAACTGTTTTTT
clone_size: -
j_call: TRBJ1-4
d_call: -
v_call: TRBV28

cdr3_aa: CASSPGLAVNTDTQYF
cdr3_nt: TGTGCCAGCAGCCCCGGACTAGCGGTTAATACAGATACGCAGTATTTT
clone_size: -
j_call: TRBJ2-3
d_call: TRBD2
v_call: TRBV7-6

cdr3_aa: CASSLNSGEQFF
cdr3_nt: TGTGCCAGCAGCCTAAATAGCGGGGAGCAGTTCTTC
clone_size: -
j_call: TRBJ2-1
d_call: TRBD2
v_call: TRBV7-3

cdr3_aa: CASGKTAGNEQFF
cdr3_nt: TGTGCCAGCGGTAAGACAGCGGGCAATGAGCAGTTCTTC
clone_size: few
j_call: TRBJ2-1
d_call: -
v_call: TRBV6-6

cdr3_aa: CASSRGERGWQQFF
cdr3_nt: TGTGCCAGCAGCCGAGGCGAGCGGGGTTGGCAGCAGTTCTTC
clone_size: -
j_call: TRBJ2-1
d_call: TRBD2
v_call: TRBV7-9

cdr3_aa: CASSLDREDTQYF
cdr3_nt: TGTGCCAGCAGCCTGGACAGGGAAGATACGCAGTATTTT
clone_size: -
j_call: TRBJ2-3
d_call: TRBD1
v_call: TRBV5-5

cdr3_aa: CASSEDPGQGIQEQYF
cdr3_nt: TGCGCCAGCAGTGAAGATCCGGGACAGGGGATCCAGGAGCAGTACTTC
clone_size: -
j_call: TRBJ2-7
d_call: TRBD1
v_call: TRBV10-2

cdr3_aa: CASSLVRGETQYF
cdr3_nt: TGTGCCAGCAGCTTGGTGAGGGGGGAGACCCAGTACTTC
clone_size: -
j_call: TRBJ2-5
d_call: -
v_call: TRBV7-2

cdr3_aa: CASSPPPNRGGTDTQYF
cdr3_nt: TGTGCCAGCAGTCCGCCACCCAACAGGGGAGGCACAGATACGCAGTATTTT
clone_size: few
j_call: TRBJ2-3
d_call: TRBD1
v_call: TRBV27

cdr3_aa: CATSDLDTFYEQYF
cdr3_nt: TGTGCCACCAGTGACCTGGACACCTTCTACGAGCAGTACTTC
clone_size: -
j_call: TRBJ2-7
d_call: -
v_call: TRBV24-1

cdr3_aa: CSASVAGQSNYGYTF
cdr3_nt: TGCAGTGCTAGTGTCGCGGGGCAATCTAACTATGGCTACACCTTC
clone_size: -
j_call: TRBJ1-2
d_call: -
v_call: TRBV20-1

cdr3_aa: CASRGDSGSKFF
cdr3_nt: TGTGCCAGCAGGGGGGACTCCGGGAGCAAGTTCTTC
clone_size: -
j_call: TRBJ2-1
d_call: -
v_call: TRBV2

cdr3_aa: CASSREPKGVDFRGDTQYF
cdr3_nt: TGCGCCAGCAGCCGCGAACCCAAAGGCGTGGACTTTCGGGGAGATACGCAGTATTTT
clone_size: -
j_call: TRBJ2-3
d_call: -
v_call: TRBV5-1

cdr3_aa: CASSHSSGKETQYF
cdr3_nt: TGTGCCAGCAGCCATTCTAGCGGCAAAGAGACCCAGTACTTC
clone_size: -
j_call: TRBJ2-5
d_call: TRBD2
v_call: TRBV3-1/TRBV3-2

cdr3_aa: CASSSNRGEQYF
cdr3_nt: TGTGCCAGCAGTTCTAATAGGGGGGAGCAGTACTTC
clone_size: -
j_call: TRBJ2-7
d_call: -
v_call: TRBV28

cdr3_aa: CATSAVTGGQHF
cdr3_nt: TGTGCCACCAGTGCCGTAACAGGGGGCCAGCATTTT
clone_size: once
j_call: TRBJ1-5
d_call: TRBD1
v_call: TRBV24-1

cdr3_aa: CAWSGGRLGQGSNQPQHF
cdr3_nt: TGTGCCTGGAGTGGCGGGAGATTGGGTCAGGGAAGCAATCAGCCCCAGCATTTT
clone_size: -
j_call: TRBJ1-5
d_call: -
v_call: TRBV30

cdr3_aa: CASSTDSPLHF
cdr3_nt: TGTGCCAGCAGCACAGATTCACCCCTCCACTTT
clone_size: -
j_call: TRBJ1-6
d_call: -
v_call: TRBV2